The sequence of this T cell receptor (beta chain) was determined in a study of patients and donors after allogeneic stem cell transplantation. One entry per CDR3 protein results from TCRdb running MiXCR on the RT-PCR reads. The profile covers hundreds of thousands of distinct CDR3 sequences, with 13% to 15% appearing a single time and around a tenth taken by the ten largest. The germline gives CDR1 MNHEY, CDR2 SMNVEV (reference sequence). The CDR3 sequence is 13 residues long. V gave up 1 base and J gave up 1 base, with 2 bases separating them. This sequence originates from a human donor who was either an allogeneic HSCT recipient or a stem cell or donor lymphocyte infusion donor (not recorded which). It is not recorded whose cells these are; they may come from a transplant donor. The sample taken for sequencing was blood, either unsorted or a sorted T cell fraction (not recorded which). The chain joins TRBV27 to TRBJ2-1; no definite D call. Here the CDR3 DNA reads TGTGCCAGCAGTTTATTTTCCTACAATGAGCAGTTCTTC. This translates into CASSLFSYNEQFF.